This entry lists 27 T cell receptor beta chains sequenced from one sample in a study of cytomegalovirus exposure and HLA in healthy donors. PCR was performed using 60 Vbeta and 13 Jbeta primers. Method: immunoSEQ multiplex PCR; TCRdb's copy keeps in-frame clones and lacks some. This repertoire includes roughly 55,000 clones. The sequencing input was PBMCs. The receptors were sampled from a woman in her forties or fifties in good health and CMV-seropositive.

CDR3 coding DNA: TGTGCCAGCAGCCCACAGGGGAGCTCCTATAATTCACCCCTCCACTTT. Its protein is CASSPQGSSYNSPLHF. The V gene is TRBV7-9, the J gene TRBJ1-6, with 7 positions matching TRBD1. The CDR3 extends over 16 amino acids. Germline lookup yields CDR1 SEHNR and CDR2 FQNEAQ (reference sequence). J was trimmed by 0 bases and V by 5 bases; bases with no gene match: 4.

V gene TRBV25-1 combines with J gene TRBJ1-2; D not resolved. V was pared by 2 bases and J by 4 bases, with 8 bases between. There are 13 residues in the CDR3. Per germline, CDR1 MGHDK and CDR2 SYGVNS. The CDR3 bases are TGTGCCAGCAGTGAACCCTACGGCTATGGCTACACCTTC. It specifies CASSEPYGYGYTF.

V is TRBV4-2 and J is TRBJ2-1; 10 bases fit TRBD2. CDR3 size: 16 residues. The germline V gene has CDR1 LGHNA and CDR2 YNFKEQ. V was pared by 1 base and J by 7 bases, with 7 bases of the junction left unmatched. The CDR3 region has the DNA TGTGCCAGCAGCCAAGTAAAAGCGGGGGGGCTTAATGAGCAGTTCTTC. Its translation: CASSQVKAGGLNEQFF.

This sequence joins TRBV7-3 and TRBJ2-3, with 9 bases identical to TRBD2. Germline V lookup: CDR1 SGHTA, CDR2 FQGTGA. V shed 8 bases, J shed 5 bases, and the junction held 8 bases outside the gene matches. The CDR3 has 14 amino acids. DNA for the CDR3: TGTGCCAGCGGACGCGGGGGGGCGGGAGATACGCAGTATTTT. Translation: CASGRGGAGDTQYF.

V is TRBV7-9 and J is TRBJ2-5, with D possibly being TRBD2 (6 bases). The end of the DNA fits TRBJ2-7 better, so the J call may be wrong. The CDR3 is 14 residues long. Germline V lookup: CDR1 SEHNR, CDR2 FQNEAQ (reference sequence). In DNA form, the CDR3 reads TGTGCCAGCAGCCGAGGGACTCTTAATTCCGAGCAGTACTTC. The encoded protein is CASSRGTLNSEQYF.

The CDR3 loop is CASSKGASSGANVLTF. In DNA, the CDR3 is TGTGCCAGTAGTAAAGGGGCCAGCTCTGGGGCCAACGTCCTGACTTTC. The chain uses TRBV19 and TRBJ2-6, with D perhaps TRBD1 (5 bases). The CDR3 extends over 16 amino acids. The germline V gene has CDR1 LNHDA and CDR2 SQIVND (reference sequence). Trimming shortened V by 4 bases and J by 0 bases, and 10 bases separated the two germline ends. The full variable domain, with the rest looked up from reference TRBV19 and TRBJ2-6, is DGGITQSPKYLFRKEGQNVTLSCEQNLNHDAMYWYRQDPGQGLRLIYYSQIVNDFQKGDIAEGYSVSREKKESFPLTVTSAQKNPTAFYLCASSKGASSGANVLTFGAGSRLTVL.

The rearrangement links TRBV5-4 to TRBJ2-7; 7 nucleotides match TRBD1. The germline V gene encodes CDR1 SGHNT and CDR2 YYREEE (reference sequence). The CDR3 contains 14 residues. V lost 4 bases and J lost 4; bases outside the gene matches: 8. The CDR3 loop is CASSPGQAFYEQYF. The CDR3 bases are TGTGCCAGCAGCCCCGGACAGGCCTTTTACGAGCAGTACTTC.

The rearrangement links TRBV7-9 to TRBJ2-3; tentative D call: TRBD2 (5 bases). The CDR3 has 17 residues. Trimming took off 5 bases at V and 1 base at J, with 19 bases between the two ends. Germline-derived CDR1 and CDR2 are SEHNR and FQNEAQ (reference sequence). The CDR3 bases are TGTGCCAGCAGCAAACCGCAGGCGGGCGAGGGCACAGATACGCAGTATTTT. Protein sequence: CASSKPQAGEGTDTQYF.

V gene TRBV4-2 combines with J gene TRBJ1-1; no reliable D call. The germline V gene has CDR1 LGHNA and CDR2 YNFKEQ. CDR3 length: 15 amino acids. Trimming cost V 0 bases and J 5 bases, with 13 bases left between them. CDR3: CASSQDRGLGTEAFF. CDR3 nucleotide sequence: TGTGCCAGCAGCCAAGATAGAGGGCTTGGGACTGAAGCTTTCTTT.

This chain links TRBV10-3 with TRBJ1-5, with 8 bases identical to TRBD1. CDR1 ENHRY and CDR2 SYGVKD come from the germline V gene. This CDR3 region has 13 residues. The V segment lost 10 bases and the J segment 7 bases; nucleotides outside the gene matches: 9. The CDR3, as DNA: TGTGCCACCATGACAGGGGTAAGGCAGCCCCAGCATTTT. Translation gives CATMTGVRQPQHF.

V usage is TRBV4-3 and J usage is TRBJ1-2; D gene unclear. V lost 3 bases to trimming and J lost 0 bases, with 14 bases between them. CDR3 size: 16 residues. Per germline, CDR1 LGHNA and CDR2 YSLEER. The DNA for the CDR3 is TGCGCCAGCAGCCACGGGAGAACAAGGCCTAACTATGGCTACACCTTC. Its translation: CASSHGRTRPNYGYTF.

This chain connects TRBV5-6 to TRBJ1-2; 8 bases are shared with TRBD1. V lost 2 bases to trimming and J lost 4 bases; unmatched junction nucleotides: 4. This CDR3 spans 14 amino acids. The germline CDR1 and CDR2 sequences are SGHDT and YYEEEE. CDR3 loop: CASSFRTGSYGYTF. Written as DNA, the CDR3 is TGTGCCAGCAGCTTTCGGACAGGGAGCTATGGCTACACCTTC.

This chain uses TRBV30 with TRBJ2-5; perhaps TRBD2 as D (5 bases). Near its end, the DNA agrees better with TRBJ2-7, so the J call may be wrong. Germline CDR1 is GTSNPN and CDR2 is SVGIG (reference sequence). The CDR3 contains 14 residues. The CDR3 sequence is CAWSASSFYHEQYF. CDR3 in DNA: TGTGCCTGGAGTGCGTCTAGCTTTTACCACGAGCAGTACTTC.

This sequence joins TRBV27 and TRBJ1-4; D possibly corresponds to TRBD1 (6 bases). The CDR3 covers 15 residues. Trimming left V 1 base short and J 8 bases short, with 14 bases between. CDR1 and CDR2 (germline): MNHEY, SMNVEV (reference sequence). CDR3 in amino acids: CASSLLGGAGEKLFF. The CDR3 DNA follows: TGTGCCAGCAGTTTATTGGGGGGGGCAGGGGAAAAACTGTTTTTT.

The chain joins TRBV29-1 to TRBJ2-2; D is ambiguous. V gave up 1 base and J gave up 0 bases, with 12 bases separating them. CDR1 is SQVTM, CDR2 ANQGSEA, per germline. CDR3 length: 16 residues. The CDR3, as DNA: TGCAGCGTTGAAGCTAGGCAGAACGCGAACACCGGGGAGCTGTTTTTT. Amino acids: CSVEARQNANTGELFF.

This chain joins TRBV19 and TRBJ2-6; a weak D match, TRBD2 (5 bases). The V end lost 6 bases, the J end lost 11 bases, and 20 bases lay between the germline ends. Germline lookup yields CDR1 LNHDA and CDR2 SQIVND (reference sequence). This CDR3 spans 15 amino acids. The CDR3 here is CASSTRRAPQDVLTF. The CDR3 region has the DNA TGTGCCAGTAGCACTCGGCGGGCTCCGCAGGACGTCCTGACTTTC.

The chain joins TRBV4-1 to TRBJ2-7; D is possibly TRBD1 (8 bases). Germline V gives CDR1 MGHRA, CDR2 YSYEKL. The CDR3 extends over 15 amino acids. Trimming removed 0 bases from V and 5 bases from J, with 14 bases in between. CDR3 sequence: CASSQDTGGVDEQYF. For the CDR3, the DNA is TGCGCCAGCAGCCAAGATACAGGGGGGGTAGACGAGCAGTACTTC.

Note on this clone: The junction differs from germline at one of its ends, possibly a read error. The chain employs TRBV19 and TRBJ1-2; 9 nucleotides line up with TRBD1. This CDR3 contains 12 residues. Germline assignment: CDR1 LNHDA and CDR2 SQIVND (reference sequence). CDR3 DNA: TGTGCCAGTAGTATAGGGGGACAGGGATTCTCCTTC. The encoded protein is CASSIGGQGFSF.

The chain is built from TRBV4-2 and TRBJ1-6; a possible D gene is TRBD1 (6 bases). V was shortened by 5 bases and J by 9 bases, with 23 bases between the two germline ends. This CDR3 comprises 17 residues. The germline V gene encodes CDR1 LGHNA and CDR2 YNFKEQ. The CDR3 DNA sequence: TGTGCCAGCAGCGTGCATTCGGGGGGCACTACGACTTCACCCCTCCACTTT. Translation gives CASSVHSGGTTTSPLHF.

The V call is TRBV18, the J call TRBJ1-2, with TRBD1 matching over 10 bases. The CDR3 is 14 residues long. The junction had 5 bases not matched to a gene; V was cut back by 6 bases and J by 4 bases. Germline V gives CDR1 KGHSH, CDR2 LQKENI. The CDR3 coding sequence is TGTGCCAGCTCTCCCGGGACAGGGGCCTATGGCTACACCTTC. Protein: CASSPGTGAYGYTF.

This chain links TRBV27 with TRBJ2-1; TRBD2 matches 13 bases. Germline V gene sequence: CDR1 MNHEY, CDR2 SMNVEV (reference sequence). The CDR3 has 14 amino acids. V trimming: 6 bases; J trimming: 6 bases; junction bases outside the gene matches: 2. CDR3 residues: CASRGLAGSNEQFF. CDR3 bases: TGTGCCAGCAGGGGACTAGCGGGATCCAATGAGCAGTTCTTC.

As regards this clone: The junction differs from germline at one of its ends, possibly a read error. The chain recombines TRBV13 with TRBJ1-6; possibly TRBD1 for D (5 bases). In germline, CDR1 is PRHDT, CDR2 FYEKMQ (reference sequence). This CDR3 is 15 amino acids long. In DNA, the CDR3 is TGTGCCAGCAACTTAGCAAGGTCAGGGCATTCACCCCTCCACTTT. Translation: CASNLARSGHSPLHF.

The V and J genes are TRBV6-5 and TRBJ2-7; maybe TRBD2 (5 bases). The CDR3 totals 14 residues. V shed 5 bases and J shed 5 bases, with 16 bases lying between them. Germline loops: CDR1 MNHEY, CDR2 SVGAGI. DNA for the CDR3: TGTGCCAGCAGTCTAGGACTTCCAACCCACGAGCAGTACTTC. Its protein product is CASSLGLPTHEQYF.

This chain uses TRBV4-3 with TRBJ1-4; 11 bases are shared with TRBD1. The trim removed 4 bases at V and 3 bases at J, leaving 10 bases unmatched. Germline-derived CDR1 and CDR2 are LGHNA and YSLEER. The length of the CDR3 is 18 residues. The CDR3 coding sequence is TGCGCCAGCAGCCCTACTTGGACAGGGGGCGCATCTAATGAAAAACTGTTTTTT. Protein product: CASSPTWTGGASNEKLFF.

In regard to this clone: A read error may produce the germline difference seen at one junction end. This sample includes further DNA sequences coding for the same CDR3. This chain links TRBV18 with TRBJ2-2, with TRBD1 identical over 9 bases. This CDR3 is built from 16 residues. Per the germline V gene, CDR1 is KGHSH and CDR2 is LQKENI. CDR3 nucleotides: TGTGCCAGCTCACGATCGGGGACAGGGTCCACCGGGGAGTTGTTTTTT. Translated, it gives CASSRSGTGSTGELFF.

The DNA for the CDR3 is TGTGCCAGCAGCCTCTTCGAGGACGCTAGCGTTAATACGCAGTATTTT. Its protein is CASSLFEDASVNTQYF. This chain joins TRBV4-2 and TRBJ2-3; maybe TRBD2 (6 bases). The CDR3 is made up of 16 amino acids. V lost 4 bases to trimming and J lost 7 bases, with 21 bases between them. CDR1 is LGHNA, CDR2 YNFKEQ, per germline.

The chain is built from TRBV7-8 and TRBJ2-7, with 9 bases aligning to TRBD2. CDR3 size: 15 residues. Germline values: CDR1 SGHVS, CDR2 FQNEAQ. Unmatched junction bases numbered 12, after V lost 5 bases and J lost 7 bases. The CDR3 sequence is CASSPGGSGRPEQYF. For the CDR3, the DNA is TGTGCCAGCAGCCCCGGGGGCAGCGGGAGGCCGGAGCAGTACTTC.